This T cell receptor beta chain was captured in a study of T-cell memory formation after mild COVID-19. Study at large: The study found TCR clusters largely donor specific.

TCRdb re-analysed the 5' RACE reads in MiXCR, keeping a single row per CDR3 protein. The sample contains roughly 150,000 distinct CDR3 sequences, roughly 13% of which appear only once. This clonotype was detected a few times. The sequence was obtained from a man aged 18-30 years who had mild COVID-19 (a few samples of this study predate the infection). Cell type and time point are not known. The specimen was PBMCs or a T cell subset sorted from them (not recorded which).

The CDR3 loop is CASSFPERGDDNEQFF. The CDR3 coding sequence is TGTGCCAGCAGCTTTCCCGAGCGGGGGGACGACAATGAGCAGTTCTTC. The chain joins TRBV3-1 to TRBJ2-1, with 9 nucleotides matching TRBD2. There are 16 residues in the CDR3. The J segment lost 5 bases and the V segment lost 5 bases, leaving 10 bases of the junction unmatched. Germline lookup yields CDR1 LGHDT and CDR2 YNNKEL (reference sequence).